This TCR beta chain stems from a study of T cell responses to AZD1222 COVID-19 vaccine (dated by TCRdb to the early 2020s). For the study in its entirety: Because spike-specific TCR depth and breadth did not differ between the two schedules, AZD1222 recipients who got a second dose at roughly 4 weeks were pooled with those who got a second dose at roughly 12 weeks. Trial participants were enrolled by age into 18-55, 56-69 and 70-plus year subgroups, with 148, 28 and 57 TCR-sequenced participants respectively. TCR sequencing covered some 240 trial participants: roughly 200 given two doses of AZD1222 and about 26 given two doses of MenACWY control vaccine. Here is what the overall study found, with its caveats: CD4 TCRs associated with the vaccine covered the entire spike protein, and the dominant responses were in regions 160-218 and 743-854. Because no day 14 peak-response samples were available, repertoires were characterized only after the peak T cell response. In the small 56-69-year group, the increase in depth fell short of significance, most likely because of low power. Reportedly, almost half of the unique spike-specific TCRs recognized epitopes lying outside the regions that are mutated in the B.1.351 and B.1.1.7 variants. After two AZD1222 doses, spike-specific TCR breadth and depth were significantly higher than at day 0 and than in MenACWY recipients. Conclusions about previously exposed vaccinees were limited because only six AZD1222 recipients were SARS-CoV-2 seropositive at baseline. Most participants were white British and females outnumbered males, and the authors suggested that clonal diversity may have been underestimated.

A word on this clone: Its target antigen remains unknown. The record has no base qualities; no much larger clone is one base away.

V sheds 5 bases and J sheds 4 bases, leaving 9 bases between their ends. The CDR3 numbers 12 residues from cysteine through phenylalanine. This entry keeps only the CDR3 DNA: 36 bases, framed from base 1. CDR1 is given as MNHEY and CDR2 as SVGEGT, both from the germline V gene. The CDR3 regions of human TCRbeta chains were subjected to immunosequencing. The original methods were these. Repertoire TCRs were checked for matches against a reference library of SARS-CoV-2-specific TCRs that had been generated using the MIRA antigen-specificity platform. Breadth meant the fraction of unique TCRs that were SARS-CoV-2-associated, whereas depth meant the fraction of total T cells that were SARS-CoV-2-associated. Each spike-specific TCR was assigned to its reactive spike region and to a CD4 or CD8 class using the MIRA data. Log10-transformed breadth and depth values were compared by one-way ANOVA with Sidak's multiple comparisons tests. What TCRdb holds here is the immuneACCESS table cut down to in-frame rearrangements. Part of the clones is not present; checked against another copy, under half of the missing clones reflect an unresolved V gene, and the others are unexplained. V and J calls and clone size are those listed in that table; D and trimming were worked out from the DNA. This sample has about 130,000 clones in its table, and 90% of those were observed once. The ten biggest clones cover less than 9% of the sample.

This specimen's time point label, interpreted: baseline before first vaccination. Vaccinee samples were obtained from the UK trials COV001 and COV002, which included a single-blind randomized controlled phase 2/3 trial of AZD1222 (ChAdOx1 nCoV-19) in healthy adults. For TCRbeta chain sequencing, PBMC samples from trial participants were taken at day 0 and at day 28 after the second dose. The chain is encoded by TRBV6-2 or TRBV6-3 joined to TRBJ2-7, with the D gene not clear enough to name. The origin of this receptor is an adult in good health. Source: peripheral blood, taken on day 0 of AZD1222 vaccination. The encoded CDR3 is CASSSRVYEQYF. The DNA sequence is TGTGCCAGCAGTAGTCGGGTGTACGAGCAGTACTTC.